These 2 T cell receptor beta chains share one sample of origin, sequenced in a study of T cell repertoires in cytomegalovirus infection. The antigens for these receptors are not known. In TCRdb, the reads were re-called with MiXCR into one record per CDR3 protein. The table includes a few hundred thousand distinct CDR3 sequences, 25% to 35% detected once. Sequenced here: cultured PBMCs, sampled from culture after CMV antigen stimulation. The source of these receptors is a human donor in good health (CMV status not recorded). Some clones in this sample may be carry-over from other donors' samples.

The chain employs TRBV6-1 and TRBJ1-2; possible D gene TRBD1, 6 bases. The CDR3 runs 16 residues. Trimming stripped 6 bases from V and 3 bases from J, with 20 bases between. Germline CDR1 MNHNS, CDR2 SASEGT. The CDR3, as DNA: TGTGCCAGCAGACAACCCACAGGGACGGAGTACTATGGCTACACCTTC. As protein: CASRQPTGTEYYGYTF.

This clonotype was seen more than once but under ten times. V gene TRBV7-6 combines with J gene TRBJ1-1; weak D call: TRBD1 (5 bases). This CDR3 has 16 amino acids. V was trimmed by 3 bases and J by 5 bases, leaving 19 bases between them. Per germline, CDR1 SGHVS and CDR2 FNYEAQ. The CDR3 bases are TGTGCCAGCAGCTTTACCCCGACAGATCGGAGGACTGAAGCTTTCTTT. It is translated as CASSFTPTDRRTEAFF.